This entry lists 22 T cell receptor beta chains sequenced from one sample in a study of blood T cell repertoires in COVID-19. The method was immunoSEQ multiplex PCR; TCRdb's version includes in-frame clones alone and lacks a portion of them. The sample yields approximately 240,000 clones, about nine tenths seen once. Sequenced material: PBMCs or T cells enriched from blood (not recorded which). The receptors derive from a woman between 18 and 29 years old who had recovered from COVID-19.

The chain has TRBV6-5 and TRBJ1-1; D is possibly TRBD1 (6 bases). With 5 bases removed from V and 4 bases from J, the gap between germline ends came to 14 bases. Germline assignment: CDR1 MNHEY and CDR2 SVGAGI. There are 14 residues in the CDR3. CDR3 loop: CASSPRGGITEAFF. The CDR3 nucleotides read TGTGCCAGCAGTCCGAGGGGGGGAATCACTGAAGCTTTCTTT.

This clone was seen a handful of times. The V and J genes are TRBV7-2 and TRBJ1-2, with D perhaps TRBD1 (6 bases). CDR1 SGHTA and CDR2 FQGNSA come from the germline V gene. V lost 3 bases and J lost 3, with 11 bases in between. The CDR3 spans 14 residues. DNA for the CDR3: TGTGCCAGCAGCTTCGACAGGAGTTACTATGGCTACACCTTC. As protein: CASSFDRSYYGYTF. Drawing the rest from reference TRBV7-2 and TRBJ1-2, the complete variable domain is GAGVSQSPSNKVTEKGKDVELRCDPISGHTALYWYRQSLGQGLEFLIYFQGNSAPDKSGLPSDRFSAERTGGSVSTLTIQRTQQEDSAVYLCASSFDRSYYGYTFGSGTRLTVV.

This chain connects TRBV9 to TRBJ2-1, with 9 bases aligning to TRBD2. This CDR3 is built from 16 residues. V lost 0 bases and J lost 8; bases outside the gene matches: 9. Germline CDR1 and CDR2: SGDLS and YYNGEE. The CDR3 bases are TGTGCCAGCAGCGTAGACGGGGCTAGCGGGGCATATGAGCAGTTCTTC. Translation: CASSVDGASGAYEQFF.

The V call is TRBV27, the J call TRBJ1-1; the D gene is possibly TRBD1 (5 bases). Trimming took off 5 bases at V and 1 base at J, with 11 bases between the two ends. Germline V gives CDR1 MNHEY, CDR2 SMNVEV (reference sequence). The CDR3 has 14 amino acids. CDR3 amino acids: CASSPRVENTEAFF. The CDR3 DNA reads as TGTGCCAGCAGTCCCAGGGTGGAGAACACTGAAGCTTTCTTT.

CDR3 region: CASSLATVYATNEKLFF. The CDR3 nucleotides read TGCGCCAGCAGCTTGGCGACAGTTTATGCGACTAATGAAAAACTGTTTTTT. The gene calls are TRBV5-1 and TRBJ1-4, with a weak D call TRBD1 (5 bases). Trimming left V 0 bases short and J 2 bases short, with 14 bases between. This CDR3 contains 17 residues. Germline CDR1 SGHRS, CDR2 YFSETQ.

V gene TRBV5-5 combines with J gene TRBJ1-5; D call uncertain. Deletions cut 2 bases from V and 4 bases from J, with 10 bases between. The V gene's germline CDR1 is SGHKS and CDR2 YYEKEE (reference sequence). CDR3 length: 14 amino acids. CDR3 in DNA: TGTGCCAGCAGCTTATTGTCAATGAATCAGCCCCAGCATTTT. It yields the protein CASSLLSMNQPQHF.

The chain combines TRBV19 with TRBJ1-5; D not certain. CDR1 and CDR2 from the germline V gene are LNHDA and SQIVND (reference sequence). V gave up 7 bases and J gave up 3 bases, with 19 bases separating them. The CDR3 has 16 amino acids. CDR3 amino acids: CASTLVDTNDNQPQHF. The CDR3 DNA sequence: TGTGCCAGTACCCTCGTCGACACAAACGACAATCAGCCCCAGCATTTT. Full variable domain (outside the CDR3, taken from reference TRBV19 and TRBJ1-5): DGGITQSPKYLFRKEGQNVTLSCEQNLNHDAMYWYRQDPGQGLRLIYYSQIVNDFQKGDIAEGYSVSREKKESFPLTVTSAQKNPTAFYLCASTLVDTNDNQPQHFGDGTRLSIL.

The chain combines TRBV4-2 with TRBJ2-1, with 12 bases aligning to TRBD2. V shed 1 base and J 7 bases; nucleotides not matched to a gene: 5. Germline CDR1 LGHNA, CDR2 YNFKEQ. CDR3 size: 16 residues. The CDR3 DNA reads TGTGCCAGCAGCCAAGTGACTAGCGGGAGCTATAATGAGCAGTTCTTC. Residues: CASSQVTSGSYNEQFF.

The chain combines TRBV4-1 with TRBJ2-3; no reliable D call. V lost 1 base to trimming and J lost 5 bases, with 4 bases between them. Germline CDR1 MGHRA, CDR2 YSYEKL. The CDR3 covers 12 residues. CDR3 in amino acids: CASSQGVDTQYF. For the CDR3, the DNA is TGCGCCAGCAGCCAAGGAGTAGATACGCAGTATTTT.

The chain joins TRBV7-2 to TRBJ2-1; maybe TRBD2 (5 bases). V was cut by 2 bases and J by 4 bases, with 12 bases left in between. CDR1 and CDR2 from the germline V gene are SGHTA and FQGNSA. This CDR3 region has 15 residues. The CDR3 sequence: CASSLTPSLYNEQFF. DNA of the CDR3: TGTGCCAGCAGCTTAACCCCTAGCTTATACAATGAGCAGTTCTTC.

J is TRBJ1-1 and V is TRBV7-2; TRBD1 might be the D (6 bases). V shed 4 bases and J shed 4 bases, with 16 bases lying between them. Germline V gene sequence: CDR1 SGHTA, CDR2 FQGNSA. The CDR3 length is 15 residues. The CDR3 is CASSSYRVSITEAFF. In DNA form, the CDR3 reads TGTGCCAGCAGCTCTTACAGGGTATCCATCACTGAAGCTTTCTTT.

The chain carries TRBV9 and TRBJ1-2; D ambiguous. CDR3 length: 13 residues. V was trimmed by 4 bases and J by 8 bases, leaving 15 bases between them. Germline V gene sequence: CDR1 SGDLS, CDR2 YYNGEE. CDR3 sequence reads: CASSFTEGGGYTF. The CDR3 bases are TGTGCCAGCAGCTTCACCGAGGGAGGGGGCTACACCTTC.

This sequence joins TRBV27 and TRBJ2-7; the match to TRBD1 covers 7 bases. The germline CDR1 and CDR2 sequences are MNHEY and SMNVEV (reference sequence). Germline trimming cut 4 bases from V and 3 bases from J; bases unmatched to any gene: 6. This CDR3 spans 14 amino acids. The CDR3 sequence is CASSSRRDSYEQYF. The CDR3 DNA sequence: TGTGCCAGCAGTTCACGCCGGGACAGCTACGAGCAGTACTTC.

The chain carries TRBV9 and TRBJ1-2, with no clear D. This CDR3 has 14 residues. V was trimmed by 4 bases and J by 8 bases, leaving 18 bases between them. Per the germline V gene, CDR1 is SGDLS and CDR2 is YYNGEE. DNA for the CDR3: TGTGCCAGCAGCACTAGTGGTCCGGGGTACGGCTACACCTTC. Its protein is CASSTSGPGYGYTF.

This chain links TRBV5-1 with TRBJ2-2; 7 bases line up with TRBD1. The CDR3 totals 13 residues. CDR1 and CDR2 from the germline V gene are SGHRS and YFSETQ. Trimming at V came to 5 bases and at J to 7 bases, leaving 5 bases not matched to a gene. The CDR3 region is CASRQGRGGELFF. The CDR3, as DNA: TGCGCCAGCAGACAGGGGCGCGGCGGGGAGCTGTTTTTT.

DNA for the CDR3: TGTGCCAGCACATCGTATCCGGGGATGAGCGAAAAACTGTTTTTT. It encodes CASTSYPGMSEKLFF. The rearrangement uses TRBV28 and TRBJ1-4, with D unclear. V was clipped by 7 bases and J by 8 bases, with 20 bases between them. The CDR3 sequence is 15 residues long. In germline, CDR1 is MDHEN, CDR2 SYDVKM.

The rearrangement links TRBV19 to TRBJ2-5; 7 bases map to TRBD1. Trimming at V came to 4 bases and at J to 2 bases, leaving 7 bases not matched to a gene. The CDR3 sequence is 15 residues long. Per germline, CDR1 LNHDA and CDR2 SQIVND (reference sequence). The CDR3 here is CASSTYGQAQETQYF. The CDR3 nucleotides are TGTGCCAGTAGTACCTACGGACAGGCTCAAGAGACCCAGTACTTC.

V usage is TRBV14 and J usage is TRBJ2-7; D ambiguous. This CDR3 spans 12 amino acids. Trimming removed 2 bases from V and 3 bases from J, with 5 bases in between. CDR1 is SGHDN and CDR2 is FVKESK in the germline V gene. In DNA form, the CDR3 reads TGTGCCAGCAGCCAACTGCGCTACGAGCAGTACTTC. This codes for CASSQLRYEQYF.

The gene calls are TRBV5-1 and TRBJ2-1; D not certain. Germline V lookup: CDR1 SGHRS, CDR2 YFSETQ. The CDR3 totals 15 residues. V dropped 0 bases and J dropped 7 bases, with 14 bases sitting between them. CDR3 nucleotide sequence: TGCGCCAGCAGCTTGGGACTGAGAAATCCGAATGAGCAGTTCTTC. Translation: CASSLGLRNPNEQFF.

The V and J genes are TRBV19 and TRBJ1-2; a weak D match, TRBD1 (6 bases). The CDR3 covers 13 residues. V was shortened by 6 bases and J by 7 bases, with 15 bases between the two germline ends. Germline V lookup: CDR1 LNHDA, CDR2 SQIVND (reference sequence). As DNA, the CDR3 is TGTGCCAGTAGCCTTACAGGGTTTAGTGGCTACACCTTC. Its protein product is CASSLTGFSGYTF.

The V and J genes are TRBV6-5 and TRBJ1-1, with D hard to call. Germline lookup yields CDR1 MNHEY and CDR2 SVGAGI. The CDR3 runs to 15 residues. V lost 0 bases and J lost 0, with 8 bases in between. The CDR3 DNA follows: TGTGCCAGCAGTTACTCATTCGGGATGAACACTGAAGCTTTCTTT. This gives the protein CASSYSFGMNTEAFF.

The chain recombines TRBV6-4 with TRBJ2-1; no firm D call. This CDR3 region has 15 residues. Germline values: CDR1 MRHNA, CDR2 SNTAGT. Between the trimmed V and J ends, which lost 4 bases and 7 bases, there was a span of 17 bases. In DNA, the CDR3 is TGTGCCAGCAGTGCCACTTTGTGGAGTTCAAATGAGCAGTTCTTC. Its translation is CASSATLWSSNEQFF.